The entry that follows covers one T cell receptor (beta chain) sequence. This entry belongs to a study of CD8 T cells in Susac syndrome. V was shortened by 0 bases and J by 3 bases, with 11 bases between the two germline ends. The CDR3 runs 15 residues. CDR1 and CDR2 from the germline V gene are ENHRY and SYGVKD. Control patients had untreated stable or active relapsing-remitting multiple sclerosis by revised McDonald criteria. RNA totalling about 0.45 to 1 ug underwent reverse transcription with random hexamers. Via MiXCR, TCRdb re-called the immunoSEQ multiplex PCR reads, giving one row per CDR3 protein. The sample shows some 190,000 distinct CDR3 sequences, roughly 95% of them seen only once.

This TCR came from a human donor with multiple sclerosis. The chain links TRBV10-3 to TRBJ1-2, with no clear D. Sequencing was carried out using CD4+ T cells from PBMCs. The CDR3 reads CAISESRLSDYGYTF. CDR3 in DNA: TGTGCCATCAGTGAGTCGAGGCTGAGCGACTATGGCTACACCTTC.